These 15 T cell receptor beta chains originate from one sample sequenced in a study of Graves' ophthalmopathy and Graves' hyperthyroidism. Researchers took RNA transcripts and amplified TCR beta CDR3 regions from them. Second-round multiplex PCR followed a first-round RT-PCR using HTBI primers. MiXCR, run by TCRdb on the multiplex PCR reads, gives a single entry per CDR3 protein. The sample includes roughly 39,000 distinct CDR3 sequences, roughly 50% of them seen just once. The sample was peripheral blood. The receptors stem from an adult woman with stable Graves' hyperthyroidism.

This clonotype has a count of ten or more. V is TRBV20-1 and J is TRBJ1-5; 7 bases fit TRBD1. The CDR3 extends over 14 amino acids. The germline gives CDR1 DFQATT, CDR2 SNEGSKA (reference sequence). J gave up 2 bases and V 5 bases, and 6 bases lay outside the gene matches. The DNA of the CDR3 is TGCAGTGCTTTGACCGACAGGGGCAATCAGCCCCAGCATTTT. Its translation: CSALTDRGNQPQHF.

Regarding this clonotype: The junction departs from germline at one end; a sequencing error may be responsible. V usage is TRBV5-1 and J usage is TRBJ2-5, with TRBD2 matching 9 bases. The CDR3 is 16 amino acids. Germline V gene sequence: CDR1 SGHRS, CDR2 YFSETQ. As DNA, the CDR3 is TGTGCCAGCAGCTTGGTGACTAGCGGATCACAAGAGACCCAGTACTTC. Encoded protein: CASSLVTSGSQETQYF.

CDR3 in DNA: TGTGCCAGCAGGACCGGAAGGCCGGGGCGGACTGAAGCTTTCTTT. Amino acid sequence: CASRTGRPGRTEAFF. The chain combines TRBV24-1 with TRBJ1-1, with a possible D match to TRBD1 (5 bases). The CDR3 loop spans 15 amino acids. Trimming stripped 11 bases from V and 5 bases from J, with 23 bases between. Per the germline V gene, CDR1 is KGHDR and CDR2 is SFDVKD.

Turning to this clonotype: Here the CDR3 omits its conserved ending phenylalanine or tryptophan, so a read error is the likely source. V gene TRBV20-1 combines with J gene TRBJ2-5; 10 bases agree with TRBD1. The CDR3 covers 16 residues. Germline CDR1 reads DFQATT; CDR2 reads SNEGSKA (reference sequence). Trimming took 0 bases from V and 4 from J; bases not matched to a gene: 8. The CDR3 DNA follows: TGCAGTGCTAGAGATCCCCTCGACAGGGGGCTAGAGACCCAGTACTCC. Residues: CSARDPLDRGLETQYS.

This clonotype has at least ten counts. The chain recombines TRBV29-1 with TRBJ2-3; 8 nucleotides agree with TRBD2. The CDR3 sequence is 13 residues long. Germline V gene data show CDR1 as SQVTM and CDR2 as ANQGSEA. Unmatched junction bases numbered 6, after V lost 8 bases and J lost 2 bases. The CDR3 loop reads CSSGGGITDTQYF. The CDR3 bases are TGCAGCTCCGGGGGGGGGATCACAGATACGCAGTATTTT.

About this clonotype: One junction end disagrees with the germline gene, perhaps due to a read error. The chain uses TRBV5-1 and TRBJ2-6; 7 positions agree with TRBD1. Germline-derived CDR1 and CDR2 are SGHRS and YFSETQ. The CDR3 is 15 amino acids. CDR3 in amino acids: CASSLATGAVNTEAF. CDR3 in DNA: TGCGCCAGCAGCTTGGCCACAGGGGCCGTGAACACTGAAGCTTTC.

The chain carries TRBV29-1 and TRBJ1-4; D remains ambiguous. Trimming took 4 bases from V and 8 from J, leaving 20 bases between them. Germline-derived CDR1 and CDR2 are SQVTM and ANQGSEA. This CDR3 has 15 amino acids. The CDR3 DNA reads as TGCAGCGTTGCCCCGGATGAGGGTAGGAACGAAAAACTGTTTTTT. It specifies CSVAPDEGRNEKLFF.

As for this clonotype: The conserved closing phenylalanine or tryptophan is absent in this CDR3, likely reflecting a read error. This CDR3 is CAGSELRGWTAYGYTL. CDR3 bases: TGTGCCGGCAGTGAGTTGCGGGGTTGGACAGCTTATGGCTACACCCTC. V is TRBV2 and J is TRBJ1-2, with a possible D match to TRBD1 (6 bases). CDR1 is SNHLY and CDR2 is FYNNEI in the germline V gene. CDR3 length: 16 residues.

A note on this clonotype: One junction end disagrees with the germline gene, perhaps due to a read error. The rearrangement links TRBV2 to TRBJ1-5; D gene unclear. CDR1 and CDR2 (germline): SNHLY, FYNNEI. The CDR3 spans 13 residues. This chain's CDR3 is CASSEDSPGAQHF. The CDR3, as DNA: TGTGCCAGCAGCGAAGACTCTCCCGGGGCCCAGCATTTT.

The count of this clonotype is one. V is TRBV12-3 or TRBV12-4 and J is TRBJ1-4; 12 positions match TRBD1. The CDR3 totals 15 residues. J lost 8 bases, V lost 6 bases, and 7 bases had no gene match. CDR3 nucleotide sequence: TGTGCCAGCAGGGGGGCCGGGACAGGGGGCGAAAAACTGTTTTTT. Residues: CASRGAGTGGEKLFF.

V and J are TRBV10-3 and TRBJ1-4; TRBD1 is a possible D gene (5 bases). CDR1 ENHRY and CDR2 SYGVKD come from the germline V gene. V was clipped by 1 base and J by 5 bases, with 11 bases between them. The length of the CDR3 is 15 residues. CDR3 protein: CAISELWGRNEKLFF. CDR3 DNA sequence: TGTGCCATCAGTGAGTTATGGGGCAGGAATGAAAAACTGTTTTTT.

This clonotype was seen repeatedly, ten times or more. V and J are TRBV2 and TRBJ2-7; 12 positions match TRBD2. The germline gives CDR1 SNHLY, CDR2 FYNNEI. With V trimmed by 8 bases and J by 2 bases, 7 bases remained unmatched. The CDR3 sequence is 15 residues long. The CDR3 DNA reads TGTGCCAGCGATGACTCTAGCGGGAGGGCCTACGAGCAGTACTTC. Translation: CASDDSSGRAYEQYF. The complete variable domain, with remaining parts taken from reference TRBV2 and TRBJ2-7, reads EPEVTQTPSHQVTQMGQEVILRCVPISNHLYFYWYRQILGQKVEFLVSFYNNEISEKSEIFDDQFSVERPDGSNFTLKIRSTKLEDSAMYFCASDDSSGRAYEQYFGPGTRLTVT.

The sample holds many counts of this clonotype. This chain links TRBV20-1 with TRBJ2-5; D not certain. Between the trimmed V and J ends, which lost 6 bases and 3 bases, there was a span of 8 bases. The CDR3 length is 11 residues. CDR1 and CDR2 from the germline V gene are DFQATT and SNEGSKA (reference sequence). This chain's CDR3 is CSAPAKETQYF. Here the CDR3 DNA reads TGCAGTGCCCCAGCTAAAGAGACCCAGTACTTC.

This chain connects TRBV7-8 to TRBJ2-7; 11 positions agree with TRBD1. The CDR3 consists of 16 residues. V was pared by 6 bases and J by 3 bases, with 10 bases of the junction left unmatched. Germline V gives CDR1 SGHVS, CDR2 FQNEAQ. The CDR3 is CASSPGTGGSGYEQYF. DNA of the CDR3: TGTGCCAGCAGTCCCGGGACAGGGGGGAGCGGCTACGAGCAGTACTTC.

CDR3 protein: CASSLQGNTGELFF. The CDR3 region has the DNA TGTGCCAGCAGTCTACAGGGGAACACCGGGGAGCTGTTTTTT. The chain is built from TRBV2 and TRBJ2-2; D is perhaps TRBD1 (6 bases). V lost 5 bases, J lost 1 base, and 8 bases lay in between. The CDR3 runs 14 residues. Germline V gene sequence: CDR1 SNHLY, CDR2 FYNNEI.